This T cell receptor beta chain was recovered during a study of shared clonotypes between healthy human individuals. Study conclusions and caveats: Collection of samples was limited to blood; tissue repertoires likely differ.

TCRdb's copy holds only in-frame clones and misses some; the assay was immunoSEQ multiplex PCR. The repertoire has about 480,000 clones, 60% to 85% of them found once; the top ten carry about an eighth. Germline CDR1 and CDR2: SGHKS and YYEKEE (reference sequence). Deletions cut 4 bases from V and 5 bases from J, with 9 bases between. The CDR3 has 12 amino acids. For this clone: Its target is not known.

V and J are TRBV5-5 and TRBJ2-5; D is uncertain. This receptor was identified in a woman between 40 and 50 years old in good health. Some clones in this sample may be carry-over from other donors' samples. Sample: PBMCs. CDR3: CASSQEPETQYF. The CDR3 coding sequence is TGTGCCAGCAGCCAGGAGCCCGAGACCCAGTACTTC.